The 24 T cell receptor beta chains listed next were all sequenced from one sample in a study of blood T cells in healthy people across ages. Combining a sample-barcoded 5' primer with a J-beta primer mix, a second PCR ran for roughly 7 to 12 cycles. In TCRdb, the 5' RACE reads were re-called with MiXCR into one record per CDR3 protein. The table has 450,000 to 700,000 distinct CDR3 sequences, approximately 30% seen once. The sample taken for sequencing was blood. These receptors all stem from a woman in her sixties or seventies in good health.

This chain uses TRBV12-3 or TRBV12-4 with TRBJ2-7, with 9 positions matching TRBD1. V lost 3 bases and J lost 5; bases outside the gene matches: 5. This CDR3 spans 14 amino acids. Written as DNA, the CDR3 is TGTGCCAGCAGTTTGGGACAGGGTAACGACGAGCAGTACTTC. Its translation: CASSLGQGNDEQYF.

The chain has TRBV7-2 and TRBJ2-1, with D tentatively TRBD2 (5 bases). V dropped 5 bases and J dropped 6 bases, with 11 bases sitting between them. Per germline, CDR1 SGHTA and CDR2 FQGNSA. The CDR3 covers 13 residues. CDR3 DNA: TGTGCCAGCAGCGCGATGAGGGTCAATGAGCAGTTCTTC. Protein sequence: CASSAMRVNEQFF.

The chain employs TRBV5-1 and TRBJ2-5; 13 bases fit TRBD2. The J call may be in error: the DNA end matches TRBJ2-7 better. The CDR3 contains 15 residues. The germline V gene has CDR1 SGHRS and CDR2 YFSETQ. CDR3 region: CASSLGTSGGDEQYF. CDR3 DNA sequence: TGCGCCAGCAGCTTGGGAACTAGCGGGGGGGACGAGCAGTACTTC.

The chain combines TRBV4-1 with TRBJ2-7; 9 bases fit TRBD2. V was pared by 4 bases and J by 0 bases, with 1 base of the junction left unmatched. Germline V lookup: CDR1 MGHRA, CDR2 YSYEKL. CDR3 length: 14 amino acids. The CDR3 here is CASSLAGDSYEQYF. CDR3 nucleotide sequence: TGCGCCAGCAGCCTAGCGGGGGACTCCTACGAGCAGTACTTC.

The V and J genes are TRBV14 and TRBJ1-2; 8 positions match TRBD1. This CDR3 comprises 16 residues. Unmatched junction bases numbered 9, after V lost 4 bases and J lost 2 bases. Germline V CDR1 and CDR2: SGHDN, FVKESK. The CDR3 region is CASSPAGDRSNYGYTF. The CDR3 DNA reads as TGTGCCAGCAGCCCTGCCGGGGACAGGAGCAACTATGGCTACACCTTC.

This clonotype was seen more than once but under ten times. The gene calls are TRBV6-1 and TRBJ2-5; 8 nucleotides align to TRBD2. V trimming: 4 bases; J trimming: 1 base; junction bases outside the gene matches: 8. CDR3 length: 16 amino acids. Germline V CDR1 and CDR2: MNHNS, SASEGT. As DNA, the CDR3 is TGTGCCAGCAGTGGTCAGCGGGGGCGACCCCAAGAGACCCAGTACTTC. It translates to CASSGQRGRPQETQYF.

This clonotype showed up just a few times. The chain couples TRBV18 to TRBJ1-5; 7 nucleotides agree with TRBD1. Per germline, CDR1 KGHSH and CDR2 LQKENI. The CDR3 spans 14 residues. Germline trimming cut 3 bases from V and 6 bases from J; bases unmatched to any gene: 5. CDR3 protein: CASSPGQTPQPQHF. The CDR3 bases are TGTGCCAGCTCACCGGGACAGACCCCTCAGCCCCAGCATTTT.

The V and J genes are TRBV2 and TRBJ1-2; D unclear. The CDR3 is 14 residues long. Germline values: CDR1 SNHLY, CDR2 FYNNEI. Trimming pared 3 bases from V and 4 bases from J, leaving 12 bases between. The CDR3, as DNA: TGTGCCAGCAGTGATCTTACCCGGTTCTATGGCTACACCTTC. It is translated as CASSDLTRFYGYTF. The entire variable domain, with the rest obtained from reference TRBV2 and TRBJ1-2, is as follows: EPEVTQTPSHQVTQMGQEVILRCVPISNHLYFYWYRQILGQKVEFLVSFYNNEISEKSEIFDDQFSVERPDGSNFTLKIRSTKLEDSAMYFCASSDLTRFYGYTFGSGTRLTVV.

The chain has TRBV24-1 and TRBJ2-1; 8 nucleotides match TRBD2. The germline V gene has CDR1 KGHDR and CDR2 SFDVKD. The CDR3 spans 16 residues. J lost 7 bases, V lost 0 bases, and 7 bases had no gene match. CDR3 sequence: CATSDLRRTSLNEQFF. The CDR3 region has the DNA TGTGCCACCAGTGATTTGCGAAGGACTAGCCTTAATGAGCAGTTCTTC.

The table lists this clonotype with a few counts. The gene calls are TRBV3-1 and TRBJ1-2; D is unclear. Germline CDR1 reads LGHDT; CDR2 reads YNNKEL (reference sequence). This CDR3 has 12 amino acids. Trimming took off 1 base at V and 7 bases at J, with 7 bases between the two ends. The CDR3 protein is CASSQATGGYTF. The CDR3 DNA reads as TGTGCCAGCAGCCAAGCTACCGGTGGCTACACCTTC.

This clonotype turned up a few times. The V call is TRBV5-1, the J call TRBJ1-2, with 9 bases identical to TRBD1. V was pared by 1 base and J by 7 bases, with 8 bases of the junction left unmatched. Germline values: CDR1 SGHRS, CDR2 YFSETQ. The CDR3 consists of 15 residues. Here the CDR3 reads CASSLSDPDRGGYTF. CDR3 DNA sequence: TGCGCCAGCAGCTTGTCGGACCCGGACAGGGGTGGCTACACCTTC. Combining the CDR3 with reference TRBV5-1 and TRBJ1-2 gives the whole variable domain KAGVTQTPRYLIKTRGQQVTLSCSPISGHRSVSWYQQTPGQGLQFLFEYFSETQRNKGNFPGRFSGRQFSNSRSEMNVSTLELGDSALYLCASSLSDPDRGGYTFGSGTRLTVV.

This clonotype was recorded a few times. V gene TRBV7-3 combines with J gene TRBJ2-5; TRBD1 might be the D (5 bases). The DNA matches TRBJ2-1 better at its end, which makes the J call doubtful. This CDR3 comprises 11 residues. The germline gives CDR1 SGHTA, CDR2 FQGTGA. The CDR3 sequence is CASSFGQGQFF. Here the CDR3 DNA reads TGTGCCAGCAGCTTCGGCCAGGGTCAGTTCTTC.

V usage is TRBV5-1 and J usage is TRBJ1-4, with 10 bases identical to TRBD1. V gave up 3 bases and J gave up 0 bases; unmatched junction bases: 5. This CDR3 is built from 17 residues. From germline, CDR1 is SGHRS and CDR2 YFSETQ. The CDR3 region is CASSSGQGRATNEKLFF. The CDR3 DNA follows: TGCGCCAGCAGCTCGGGACAGGGGAGGGCAACTAATGAAAAACTGTTTTTT.

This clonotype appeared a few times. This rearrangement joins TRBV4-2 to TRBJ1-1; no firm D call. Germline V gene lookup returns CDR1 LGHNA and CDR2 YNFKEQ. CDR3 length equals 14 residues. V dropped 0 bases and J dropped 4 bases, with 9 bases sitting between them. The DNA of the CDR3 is TGTGCCAGCAGCCAAGATGTGGCGGGCACTGAAGCTTTCTTT. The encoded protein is CASSQDVAGTEAFF.

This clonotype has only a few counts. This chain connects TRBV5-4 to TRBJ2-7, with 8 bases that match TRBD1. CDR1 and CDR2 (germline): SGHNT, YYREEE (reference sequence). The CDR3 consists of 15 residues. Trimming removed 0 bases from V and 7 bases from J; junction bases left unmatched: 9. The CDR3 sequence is CASSLVQGAMGEQYF. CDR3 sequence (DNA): TGTGCCAGCAGCTTGGTCCAGGGGGCAATGGGAGAGCAGTACTTC.

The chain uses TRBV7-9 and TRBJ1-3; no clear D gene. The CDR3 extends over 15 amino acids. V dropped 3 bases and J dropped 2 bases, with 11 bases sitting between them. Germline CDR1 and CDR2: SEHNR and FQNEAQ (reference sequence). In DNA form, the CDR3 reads TGTGCCAGCAGCTTCAAGAGCACAGCTGGAAACACCATATATTTT. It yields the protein CASSFKSTAGNTIYF.

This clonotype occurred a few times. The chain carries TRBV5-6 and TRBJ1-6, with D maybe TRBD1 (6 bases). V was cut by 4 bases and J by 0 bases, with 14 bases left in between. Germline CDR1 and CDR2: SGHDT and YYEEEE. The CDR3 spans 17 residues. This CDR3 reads CASSPSGASSYNSPLHF. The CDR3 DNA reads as TGTGCCAGCAGCCCCTCGGGGGCGAGCTCCTATAATTCACCCCTCCACTTT. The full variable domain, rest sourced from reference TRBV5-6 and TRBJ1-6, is DAGVTQSPTHLIKTRGQQVTLRCSPKSGHDTVSWYQQALGQGPQFIFQYYEEEERQRGNFPDRFSGHQFPNYSSELNVNALLLGDSALYLCASSPSGASSYNSPLHFGNGTRLTVT.

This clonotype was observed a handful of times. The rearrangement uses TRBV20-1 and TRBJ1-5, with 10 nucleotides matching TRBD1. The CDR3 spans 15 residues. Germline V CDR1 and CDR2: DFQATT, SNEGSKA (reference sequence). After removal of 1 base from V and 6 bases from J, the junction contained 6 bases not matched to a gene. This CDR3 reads CSARVSGQGGQPQHF. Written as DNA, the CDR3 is TGCAGTGCTAGAGTTTCTGGACAGGGGGGTCAGCCCCAGCATTTT.

Here the CDR3 DNA reads TGCAGTGCTAGATGGGCGGGGGGCGGGGAGACCCAGTACTTC. It specifies CSARWAGGGETQYF. The V and J genes are TRBV20-1 and TRBJ2-5; 8 bases line up with TRBD2. Looked up from germline, CDR1 is DFQATT and CDR2 is SNEGSKA (reference sequence). CDR3 length: 14 amino acids. V was pared by 2 bases and J by 5 bases, with 7 bases of the junction left unmatched.

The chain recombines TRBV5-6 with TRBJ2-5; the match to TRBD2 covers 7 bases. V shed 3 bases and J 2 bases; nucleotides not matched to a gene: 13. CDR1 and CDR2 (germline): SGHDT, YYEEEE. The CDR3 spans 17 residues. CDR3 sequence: CASSSPLGTTTQETQYF. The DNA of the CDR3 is TGTGCCAGCAGCTCACCCCTCGGGACTACCACTCAAGAGACCCAGTACTTC.

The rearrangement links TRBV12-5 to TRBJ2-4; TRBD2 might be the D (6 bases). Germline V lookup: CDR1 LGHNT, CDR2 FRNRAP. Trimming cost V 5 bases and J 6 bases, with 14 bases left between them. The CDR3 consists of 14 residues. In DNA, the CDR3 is TGTGCTAGTGGTCCCGGGCAGGGAGGAAACATTCAGTACTTC. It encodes CASGPGQGGNIQYF.

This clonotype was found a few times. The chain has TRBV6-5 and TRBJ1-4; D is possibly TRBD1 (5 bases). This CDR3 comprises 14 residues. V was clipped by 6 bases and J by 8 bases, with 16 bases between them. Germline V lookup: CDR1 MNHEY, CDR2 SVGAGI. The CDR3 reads CASRDTLSGEKLFF. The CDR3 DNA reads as TGTGCCAGCAGGGACACTTTATCGGGGGAAAAACTGTTTTTT.

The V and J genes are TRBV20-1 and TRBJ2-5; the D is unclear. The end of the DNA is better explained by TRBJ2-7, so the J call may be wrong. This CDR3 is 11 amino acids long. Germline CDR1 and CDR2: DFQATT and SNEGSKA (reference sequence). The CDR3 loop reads CSARVRNEQYF. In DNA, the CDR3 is TGCAGTGCTAGAGTCAGAAACGAGCAGTACTTC.

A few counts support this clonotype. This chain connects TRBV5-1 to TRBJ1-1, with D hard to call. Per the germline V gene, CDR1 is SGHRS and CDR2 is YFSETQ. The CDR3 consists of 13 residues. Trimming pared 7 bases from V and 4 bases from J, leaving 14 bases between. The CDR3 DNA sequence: TGCGCCAGCTACCTTGATCGGGGCACTGAAGCTTTCTTT. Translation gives CASYLDRGTEAFF.